The entry below gives a single TCR beta chain sequence along with its context. This record belongs to a study of shared clonotypes between healthy human individuals. The table came from immunoSEQ multiplex PCR; TCRdb's copy has only in-frame clones and leaves some out. The sample lists about 2.2 million clones, about 93% occurring once. CD45RO-negative CD8 cells positively selected for CCR7 made up the naive population, which excluded terminally differentiated effector memory CD45RA+ cells. The CDR3 runs to 14 residues. Trimming took 10 bases from V and 1 from J, leaving 16 bases between them. Germline-derived CDR1 and CDR2 are MNHNS and SASEGT.

The chain combines TRBV6-1 with TRBJ1-2; unclear D gene. The receptor's source is a man between 18 and 29 years old in good health. Some clones in this sample may be carry-over from other donors' samples. The source material was naive CD8+ T cells from PBMCs. Here the CDR3 DNA reads TGTGCCACCCCCCCGAGGGCGTATAACTATGGCTACACCTTC. Protein product: CATPPRAYNYGYTF.